Listed here are 28 T cell receptor beta chains from one sample, sequenced in a study of response to subunit inactivated influenza vaccine. TCRdb reanalysed the RT-PCR reads using MiXCR and keeps one entry per CDR3 protein. The sample contains about 650,000 distinct CDR3 sequences, 14% of which appear only once. The starting material was PBMCs from blood, obtained approximately 15 days before vaccination. The receptors were sampled from a middle-aged man who received an inactivated influenza vaccine.

This chain joins TRBV6-5 and TRBJ2-7, with TRBD2 identical over 10 bases. Germline loops: CDR1 MNHEY, CDR2 SVGAGI. V lost 4 bases and J lost 4; bases outside the gene matches: 10. This CDR3 contains 16 residues. CDR3 DNA: TGTGCCAGCAGTTTAAATCGCGGGACTAGCGTATACGAGCAGTACTTC. This codes for CASSLNRGTSVYEQYF.

The rearrangement joins TRBV20-1 to TRBJ2-2, with TRBD2 matching over 10 bases. Germline-derived CDR1 and CDR2 are DFQATT and SNEGSKA (reference sequence). The CDR3 sequence is 17 residues long. V dropped 3 bases and J dropped 4; count of bases not matched to a gene: 11. The CDR3 region has the DNA TGCAGTGCTAGGGCCCCGCGTCTAGCGGGAGTCACCGGGGAGCTGTTTTTT. Protein: CSARAPRLAGVTGELFF.

In this sample, this clonotype turned up many times. V is TRBV27 and J is TRBJ2-2; 8 bases are a match to TRBD1. With V trimmed by 5 bases and J by 0 bases, 8 bases remained unmatched. CDR1 MNHEY and CDR2 SMNVEV come from the germline V gene (reference sequence). This CDR3 contains 17 residues. CDR3 protein: CASSHPATGANTGELFF. The CDR3 nucleotides read TGTGCCAGCAGTCATCCGGCGACAGGGGCGAACACCGGGGAGCTGTTTTTT.

The gene calls are TRBV29-1 and TRBJ2-5; possibly TRBD2 for D (5 bases). Trimming took 3 bases from V and 4 from J, leaving 12 bases between them. This CDR3 has 13 residues. The germline gives CDR1 SQVTM, CDR2 ANQGSEA. The CDR3, as DNA: TGCAGCGTTGAGGTACGGGGTCCAGAGACCCAGTACTTC. Amino acid sequence: CSVEVRGPETQYF.

The chain uses TRBV18 and TRBJ2-3; D call uncertain. Trimming took off 9 bases at V and 0 bases at J, with 13 bases between the two ends. Germline V CDR1 and CDR2: KGHSH, LQKENI. The CDR3 runs 14 residues. DNA of the CDR3: TGTGCCAGTCACTCACTGACTAGCACAGATACGCAGTATTTT. It is translated as CASHSLTSTDTQYF.

The V call is TRBV12-3 or TRBV12-4, the J call TRBJ1-4, with D maybe TRBD1 (6 bases). V was pared by 1 base and J by 4 bases, with 10 bases between. This CDR3 has 15 residues. CDR3 coding DNA: TGTGCCAGCAGTTTAGTGGGGGCCTTTAATGAAAAACTGTTTTTT. Translation: CASSLVGAFNEKLFF.

The V and J genes are TRBV20-1 and TRBJ1-5; no clear D. CDR3 size: 14 residues. Germline V lookup: CDR1 DFQATT, CDR2 SNEGSKA (reference sequence). V lost 5 bases to trimming and J lost 2 bases, with 13 bases between them. This chain's CDR3 is CSAGQMRGNQPQHF. The CDR3 DNA is TGCAGTGCTGGTCAGATGAGAGGCAATCAGCCCCAGCATTTT.

The chain is built from TRBV10-3 and TRBJ2-3; D uncertain. Trimming removed 0 bases from V and 4 bases from J, with 8 bases in between. This CDR3 is built from 14 residues. Germline V gene lookup returns CDR1 ENHRY and CDR2 SYGVKD. CDR3 in DNA: TGTGCCATCAGTGAGTCGCTTTTGTCAGATACGCAGTATTTT. Its protein product is CAISESLLSDTQYF.

In this sample, this clonotype turned up a few times. The chain is built from TRBV2 and TRBJ1-5; D possibly corresponds to TRBD1 (5 bases). CDR1 and CDR2 (germline): SNHLY, FYNNEI. The CDR3 contains 14 residues. V shed 7 bases and J shed 7 bases, with 17 bases lying between them. The CDR3 reads CASKLDTLDQPQHF. The CDR3 DNA sequence: TGTGCCAGCAAATTGGACACTTTAGACCAGCCCCAGCATTTT.

This chain uses TRBV6-5 with TRBJ2-3; 8 nucleotides match TRBD2. CDR3 length equals 15 residues. V dropped 1 base and J dropped 4; count of bases not matched to a gene: 4. Germline loops: CDR1 MNHEY, CDR2 SVGAGI. The CDR3 here is CASSYWSGGADTQYF. The CDR3 DNA sequence: TGTGCCAGCAGTTACTGGTCGGGGGGGGCAGATACGCAGTATTTT.

This clonotype has only a few counts. The chain has TRBV15 and TRBJ2-1, with 14 nucleotides matching TRBD2. The CDR3 totals 19 residues. After removal of 4 bases from V and 4 bases from J, the junction contained 12 bases not matched to a gene. Germline CDR1 LNHNV, CDR2 YYDKDF (reference sequence). CDR3 residues: CATSTSIGTSGRGYNEQFF. DNA of the CDR3: TGTGCCACCAGCACCTCTATCGGGACTAGCGGGAGAGGTTACAATGAGCAGTTCTTC.

This clonotype was counted at least ten times. The chain is built from TRBV7-2 and TRBJ2-5, with 8 bases that match TRBD2. CDR1 is SGHTA and CDR2 is FQGNSA in the germline V gene. The V and J ends lost 2 bases and 2 bases, in that order; junction bases with no gene match: 10. The CDR3 covers 17 residues. This CDR3 reads CASSLRGSGTTQETQYF. DNA for the CDR3: TGTGCCAGCAGCTTACGGGGTAGCGGGACTACTCAAGAGACCCAGTACTTC.

The V gene is TRBV30, the J gene TRBJ1-4; D is undetermined. V lost 0 bases and J 8 bases, leaving 16 bases between the germline ends. The CDR3 is 15 residues long. Germline V lookup: CDR1 GTSNPN, CDR2 SVGIG (reference sequence). For the CDR3, the DNA is TGTGCCTGGAGTGTATCGGTGGGGTTTAACGAAAAACTGTTTTTT. As protein: CAWSVSVGFNEKLFF.

This clonotype was counted at least ten times. The rearrangement uses TRBV25-1 and TRBJ2-2, with D unclear. The CDR3 is 15 residues long. Germline V CDR1 and CDR2: MGHDK, SYGVNS. The V and J ends lost 4 bases and 2 bases respectively, with 11 bases between them. CDR3 sequence reads: CASSVQALNTGELFF. The CDR3 nucleotides are TGTGCCAGCAGTGTTCAGGCGCTAAACACCGGGGAGCTGTTTTTT.

The V gene is TRBV10-3, the J gene TRBJ2-3, with TRBD2 identical over 11 bases. Germline V lookup: CDR1 ENHRY, CDR2 SYGVKD. The V gene end was trimmed by 4 bases and the J gene end by 1 base; junction bases not matched to a gene: 19. CDR3 length: 21 amino acids. The CDR3 loop reads CAISGTLAGGYVGRGTDTQYF. The CDR3 DNA is TGTGCCATCAGTGGCACTCTAGCGGGAGGCTACGTCGGGAGGGGCACAGATACGCAGTATTTT.

This chain links TRBV7-9 with TRBJ1-2; D is unresolved. Trimming left V 5 bases short and J 0 bases short, with 13 bases between. Looked up from germline, CDR1 is SEHNR and CDR2 is FQNEAQ (reference sequence). The CDR3 consists of 15 residues. The CDR3 DNA is TGTGCCAGCAGCCGAGCAGCAGAAGCTAACTATGGCTACACCTTC. This translates into CASSRAAEANYGYTF. Drawing the rest from reference TRBV7-9 and TRBJ1-2, the complete variable domain is DTGVSQNPRHKITKRGQNVTFRCDPISEHNRLYWYRQTLGQGPEFLTYFQNEAQLEKSRLLSDRFSAERPKGSFSTLEIQRTEQGDSAMYLCASSRAAEANYGYTFGSGTRLTVV.

This clonotype has just a few counts. J is TRBJ1-4 and V is TRBV6-1, with D uncertain. The V gene's germline CDR1 is MNHNS and CDR2 SASEGT. Trimming cost V 1 base and J 4 bases, with 10 bases left between them. The CDR3 has 15 residues. The CDR3 reads CASSEGLGINEKLFF. CDR3 bases: TGTGCCAGCAGTGAAGGGCTGGGTATTAATGAAAAACTGTTTTTT.

This clonotype occurred many times. This chain links TRBV20-1 with TRBJ1-5; 7 bases line up with TRBD1. Per the germline V gene, CDR1 is DFQATT and CDR2 is SNEGSKA (reference sequence). Trimming cost V 4 bases and J 6 bases; bases outside gene matches: 12. The CDR3 sequence is 15 residues long. The CDR3, as DNA: TGCAGTGCTACCCGACAGGGCTTTTCCTTTCAGCCCCAGCATTTT. It encodes CSATRQGFSFQPQHF.

The chain uses TRBV29-1 and TRBJ2-1; 8 nucleotides align to TRBD1. The germline V gene encodes CDR1 SQVTM and CDR2 ANQGSEA. This CDR3 is built from 14 residues. V was pared by 7 bases and J by 0 bases, with 5 bases of the junction left unmatched. CDR3 DNA: TGCAGCGGGCTAGGACAGGGCTCCTACAATGAGCAGTTCTTC. This gives the protein CSGLGQGSYNEQFF.

The chain recombines TRBV21-1 with TRBJ2-7; TRBD1 reflects the table's D call only, with no check against the DNA. TRBV21-1 counts as a pseudogene. CDR3 length: 16 residues. The CDR3 reads CASSPRHRAPTYEQYF. The CDR3 coding sequence is TGTGCCAGCAGCCCCCGGCACAGGGCTCCCACCTACGAGCAGTACTTC.

This clonotype was seen a few times. CDR3 nucleotides: TGCAGTGCTAGAGGTGCGACAGGTATTCAGGAAAAACTGTTTTTT. Residues: CSARGATGIQEKLFF. V gene TRBV20-1 combines with J gene TRBJ1-4, with D possibly matching TRBD1 (6 bases). CDR3 length equals 15 residues. CDR1 is DFQATT, CDR2 SNEGSKA, per germline (reference sequence). V dropped 1 base and J dropped 8 bases, with 17 bases sitting between them.

The chain is built from TRBV30 and TRBJ1-6; D not resolved. CDR1 is GTSNPN and CDR2 is SVGIG in the germline V gene (reference sequence). The CDR3 loop spans 14 amino acids. Trimming removed 5 bases from V and 5 bases from J, with 13 bases in between. Here the CDR3 reads CAWSRGFDNSPLHF. The CDR3 nucleotides read TGTGCCTGGTCGCGTGGGTTCGATAATTCACCCCTCCACTTT.

The chain recombines TRBV28 with TRBJ2-7, with a weak D call TRBD2 (6 bases). V dropped 5 bases and J dropped 2 bases, with 10 bases sitting between them. The CDR3 covers 13 residues. CDR1 is MDHEN, CDR2 SYDVKM, per germline. DNA for the CDR3: TGTGCCAGCAGTACTCCGGGGGCCTACGAGCAGTACTTC. This sequence encodes CASSTPGAYEQYF.

The rearrangement joins TRBV12-3 or TRBV12-4 to TRBJ1-1; D is unclear. Trimming left V 5 bases short and J 6 bases short, with 22 bases between. The CDR3 spans 16 residues. The CDR3 spells CASSPEDPLIMAEAFF. The CDR3, as DNA: TGTGCCAGCAGTCCGGAAGACCCGCTCATCATGGCTGAAGCTTTCTTT.

The rearrangement links TRBV7-2 to TRBJ1-5; 7 bases are a match to TRBD1. Germline lookup yields CDR1 SGHTA and CDR2 FQGNSA. V shed 1 base, J shed 6 bases, and the junction held 3 bases outside the gene matches. The CDR3 has 14 amino acids. The CDR3 sequence is CASSLGGGSQPQHF. CDR3 sequence (DNA): TGTGCCAGCAGCTTAGGAGGGGGCAGTCAGCCCCAGCATTTT.

This clonotype was detected a few times. The rearrangement uses TRBV19 and TRBJ2-2; D may match TRBD1 or TRBD2 (5 bases each). The CDR3 covers 15 residues. CDR1 and CDR2 (germline): LNHDA, SQIVND (reference sequence). The V gene lost 6 bases and the J gene lost 2 bases, with 13 bases spanning the gap. Here the CDR3 DNA reads TGTGCCAGTAGAGTGAGGGGCCTTAACACCGGGGAGCTGTTTTTT. Protein sequence: CASRVRGLNTGELFF.

This chain uses TRBV6-4 with TRBJ2-5; D gene ambiguous. The V end lost 8 bases, the J end lost 5 bases, and 18 bases lay between the germline ends. The CDR3 is 14 residues long. Germline V gives CDR1 MRHNA, CDR2 SNTAGT. The CDR3 region is CASRTGPAGETQYF. The CDR3 nucleotides read TGTGCCAGCCGGACGGGCCCCGCCGGGGAGACCCAGTACTTC.

CDR3 sequence: CASSIDRAGELFF. CDR3 sequence (DNA): TGTGCCAGCAGTATAGACAGGGCCGGGGAGCTGTTTTTT. The chain joins TRBV2 to TRBJ2-2, with 7 bases fitting TRBD1. The CDR3 is made up of 13 amino acids. J was trimmed by 6 bases and V by 5 bases; bases with no gene match: 3. CDR1 is SNHLY, CDR2 FYNNEI, per germline.